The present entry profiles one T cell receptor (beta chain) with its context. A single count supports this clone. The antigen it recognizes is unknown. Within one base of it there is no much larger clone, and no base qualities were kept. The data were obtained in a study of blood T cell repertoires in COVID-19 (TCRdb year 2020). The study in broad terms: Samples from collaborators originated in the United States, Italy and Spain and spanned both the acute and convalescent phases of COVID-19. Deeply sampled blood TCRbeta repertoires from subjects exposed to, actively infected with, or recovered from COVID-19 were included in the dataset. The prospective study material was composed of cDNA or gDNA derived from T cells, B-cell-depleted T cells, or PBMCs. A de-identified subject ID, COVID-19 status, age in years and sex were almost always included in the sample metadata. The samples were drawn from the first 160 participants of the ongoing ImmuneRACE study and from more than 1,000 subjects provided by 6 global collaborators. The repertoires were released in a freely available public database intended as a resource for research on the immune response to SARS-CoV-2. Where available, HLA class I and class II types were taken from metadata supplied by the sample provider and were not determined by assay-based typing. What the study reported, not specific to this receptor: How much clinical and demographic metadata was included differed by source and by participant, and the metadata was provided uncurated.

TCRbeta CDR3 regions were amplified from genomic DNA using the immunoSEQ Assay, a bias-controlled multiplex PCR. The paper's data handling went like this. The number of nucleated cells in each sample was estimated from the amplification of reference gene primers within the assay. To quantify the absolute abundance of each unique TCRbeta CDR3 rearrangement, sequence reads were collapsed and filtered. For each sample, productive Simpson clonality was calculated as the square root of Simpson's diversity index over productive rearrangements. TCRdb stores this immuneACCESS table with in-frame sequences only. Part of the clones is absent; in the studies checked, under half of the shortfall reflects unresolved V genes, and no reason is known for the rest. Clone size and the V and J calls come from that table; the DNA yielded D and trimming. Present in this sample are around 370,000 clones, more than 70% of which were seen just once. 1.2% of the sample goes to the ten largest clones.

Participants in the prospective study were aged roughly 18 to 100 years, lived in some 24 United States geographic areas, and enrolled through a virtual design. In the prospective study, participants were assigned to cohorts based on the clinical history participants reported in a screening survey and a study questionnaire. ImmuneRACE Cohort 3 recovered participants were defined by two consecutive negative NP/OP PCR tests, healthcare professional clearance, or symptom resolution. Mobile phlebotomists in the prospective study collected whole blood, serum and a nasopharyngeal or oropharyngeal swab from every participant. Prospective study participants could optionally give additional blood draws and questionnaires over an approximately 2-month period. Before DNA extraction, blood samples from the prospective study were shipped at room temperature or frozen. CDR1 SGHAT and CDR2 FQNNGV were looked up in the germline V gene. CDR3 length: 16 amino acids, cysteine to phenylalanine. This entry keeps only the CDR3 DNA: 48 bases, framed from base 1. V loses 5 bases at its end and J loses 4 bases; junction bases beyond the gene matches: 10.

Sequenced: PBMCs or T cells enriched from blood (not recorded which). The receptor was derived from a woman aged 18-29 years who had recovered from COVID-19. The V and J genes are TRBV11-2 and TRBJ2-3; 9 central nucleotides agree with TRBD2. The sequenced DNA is TGTGCCAGCAGCATCACGATAGCGGGGGTGGCAGATACGCAGTATTTT. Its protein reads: CASSITIAGVADTQYF.